Detailed here is one T cell receptor (beta chain). The target antigen is unknown. The cDNA had a unique molecular identifier and a template-switch universal primer site. TCRdb independently ran MiXCR on the 5' RACE reads; one entry per CDR3 protein. The table has roughly 1,500,000 distinct CDR3 sequences, about 31% seen once. The source of the sample is a study of identical twins. Study findings and constraints: Models predicted too little out-of-frame TCR alpha sharing in monozygotic twins. Out-of-frame alpha sequences shared by twins were enriched for low generation probability. Analyses of zero insertions could be partly confounded by invariant MAIT and iNKT cells.

The CDR3 loop spans 14 amino acids. Germline CDR1 and CDR2: DFQATT and SNEGSKA (reference sequence). This clonotype was obtained from a newborn girl in good health. This sequence joins TRBV20-1 and TRBJ2-1; 9 bases align to TRBD2. Matching the DNA end better, TRBJ2-7 makes the J call doubtful. Sequencing input: cord blood. The CDR3 DNA is TGCAGTGCTAGAGATCACGCGGGGGGGCTCGAGCAGTACTTC. Its protein product is CSARDHAGGLEQYF.